This TCR beta chain was documented in a study of T cells in localized non-small cell lung cancer. TCRdb's table, derived via immunoSEQ multiplex PCR, lists solely in-frame clones and lacks some. The data show 10,000 to 15,000 clones, around 83% seen once. The CDR3 is 13 residues long. CDR1 is SGHRS, CDR2 YFSETQ, per germline. Trimming took 3 bases from V and 3 from J, leaving 7 bases between them. The chain employs TRBV5-1 and TRBJ1-5; tentative D call: TRBD1 (5 bases). The clonotype was recovered from a male donor older than 55 with stage III lung adenocarcinoma. Source: peripheral blood, taken before any cancer treatment. CDR3 DNA: TGCGCCAGCAGCTCTGGGGCCAATCAGCCCCAGCATTTT. Protein product: CASSSGANQPQHF.